A single sample is the source of the 27 T cell receptor beta chains below, sequenced in a study of shared clonotypes between healthy human individuals. Sequenced by immunoSEQ multiplex PCR; TCRdb stores in-frame clones only, minus some. The sample includes about 1.1 million clones, 70% to 80% seen only once; the top ten take 0.89%. Source material: memory CD4+ T cells from PBMCs. Subset denoted: CD45RA-negative fraction. These receptors were taken from a man between 18 and 35 years old in good health. Some clones in this sample may be carry-over from other donors' samples.

V and J are TRBV15 and TRBJ1-4, with D unclear. CDR1 is LNHNV, CDR2 YYDKDF, per germline (reference sequence). This CDR3 spans 17 amino acids. V was cut by 0 bases and J by 4 bases, with 15 bases left in between. The CDR3, as DNA: TGTGCCACCAGCAGAGACACGAGGGCGGGCCTTAATGAAAAACTGTTTTTT. Translation gives CATSRDTRAGLNEKLFF.

Notes on this clone: A single base separates this from a much larger clone, so it may be a read error. This rearrangement joins TRBV19 to TRBJ2-3, with a tentative D call TRBD2 (5 bases). CDR1 and CDR2 from the germline V gene are LNHDA and SQIVND (reference sequence). The CDR3 spans 16 residues. Trimming left V 4 bases short and J 0 bases short, with 14 bases between. The CDR3 here is CASSRAIASSTDTQYF. DNA of the CDR3: TGTGCCAGTAGTAGGGCCATAGCGTCAAGCACAGATACGCAGTATTTT.

This chain links TRBV27 with TRBJ2-5; D call uncertain. The DNA end favors TRBJ2-7, so the J call may be wrong. Looked up from germline, CDR1 is MNHEY and CDR2 is SMNVEV (reference sequence). This CDR3 region has 15 residues. In nucleotides, the CDR3 is TGTGCCAGCAGCCCCTTTAGTCCCCTTCGTTACGAGCAGTACTTC. It is translated as CASSPFSPLRYEQYF.

The table lists this clone with a few counts. The chain is built from TRBV28 and TRBJ1-1; no clear D. The V end lost 9 bases, the J end lost 0 bases, and 8 bases lay between the germline ends. The CDR3 has 12 amino acids. Germline lookup yields CDR1 MDHEN and CDR2 SYDVKM. The CDR3 region is CASRTLNTEAFF. The CDR3 DNA follows: TGTGCCAGTCGGACCCTGAACACTGAAGCTTTCTTT.

V usage is TRBV28 and J usage is TRBJ2-7; TRBD2 might be the D (6 bases). The germline V gene has CDR1 MDHEN and CDR2 SYDVKM. The CDR3 contains 13 residues. V lost 3 bases to trimming and J lost 4 bases, with 10 bases between them. The CDR3 loop is CASSLGLKYEQYF. CDR3 nucleotides: TGTGCCAGCAGTTTGGGACTGAAGTACGAGCAGTACTTC.

This chain connects TRBV5-1 to TRBJ2-3; D is perhaps TRBD2 (5 bases). V was clipped by 4 bases and J by 0 bases, with 15 bases between them. Germline V CDR1 and CDR2: SGHRS, YFSETQ. This CDR3 spans 16 amino acids. CDR3 loop: CASSVRTGRSTDTQYF. The CDR3 DNA reads TGCGCCAGCAGCGTAAGGACTGGGCGTAGCACAGATACGCAGTATTTT.

The chain recombines TRBV6-6 with TRBJ2-1; TRBD1 aligns across 9 bases. The ends lost 1 base at V and 0 bases at J; junction bases unmatched: 1. The CDR3 is 16 residues long. Germline V gives CDR1 MNHNY, CDR2 SVGAGI (reference sequence). The CDR3 is CASSYLGQGSYNEQFF. DNA for the CDR3: TGTGCCAGCAGTTACTTGGGACAGGGCTCCTACAATGAGCAGTTCTTC.

The chain employs TRBV6-6 and TRBJ1-4; 7 positions agree with TRBD1. The length of the CDR3 is 15 residues. Per the germline V gene, CDR1 is MNHNY and CDR2 is SVGAGI (reference sequence). V lost 6 bases and J lost 8; bases outside the gene matches: 12. This CDR3 is CASRDRDSEREKLFF. In nucleotides, the CDR3 is TGTGCCAGCAGGGACCGGGACAGTGAGAGAGAAAAACTGTTTTTT.

V is TRBV19 and J is TRBJ2-1; D possibly corresponds to TRBD2 (6 bases). The CDR3 covers 13 residues. V was clipped by 3 bases and J by 7 bases, with 10 bases between them. Looked up from germline, CDR1 is LNHDA and CDR2 is SQIVND (reference sequence). CDR3 residues: CASSILGGNEQFF. The CDR3 DNA reads as TGTGCCAGTAGTATCCTGGGGGGAAATGAGCAGTTCTTC.

A note on this clone: Other nucleotide sequences in the sample specify the same CDR3. The CDR3: CASSTGSGNTIYF. Written as DNA, the CDR3 is TGTGCCAGTAGTACAGGGTCTGGAAACACCATATATTTT. V is TRBV19 and J is TRBJ1-3, with D possibly matching TRBD1 (5 bases). Trimming stripped 4 bases from V and 1 base from J, with 5 bases between. Per germline, CDR1 LNHDA and CDR2 SQIVND (reference sequence). The CDR3 totals 13 residues.

The V call is TRBV19, the J call TRBJ1-1; tentatively, D is TRBD1 (5 bases). Per germline, CDR1 LNHDA and CDR2 SQIVND (reference sequence). The CDR3 spans 15 residues. The ends were cut back, 6 bases at V and 0 bases at J, with 14 bases in the middle. DNA of the CDR3: TGTGCCAGTAGAGGAGGGTTACAGGTGAACACTGAAGCTTTCTTT. Encoded protein: CASRGGLQVNTEAFF.

For this clone: Its ends do not fully match the called genes, so a read error is possible. The chain joins TRBV5-6 to TRBJ1-5, with D perhaps matching TRBD1 (6 bases). This CDR3 spans 16 amino acids. Germline lookup yields CDR1 SGHDT and CDR2 YYEEEE. CDR3 nucleotide sequence: TGTGCCCGCAGCTGGGGGGGGGCCGCTAGCAATCAGCCCCAGCATTTT. Amino acid sequence: CARSWGGAASNQPQHF.

The gene calls are TRBV7-8 and TRBJ2-7; D is unresolved. V lost 1 base, J lost 2 bases, and 12 bases lay in between. Germline V CDR1 and CDR2: SGHVS, FQNEAQ. The CDR3 is 15 amino acids. CDR3 in DNA: TGTGCCAGCAGCTTAGGGAGCACGGGCCCCTACGAGCAGTACTTC. Translation gives CASSLGSTGPYEQYF.

In this sample, this clone turned up a few times. The chain carries TRBV2 and TRBJ2-1; D is possibly TRBD1 (6 bases). The V gene's germline CDR1 is SNHLY and CDR2 FYNNEI. The CDR3 length is 14 residues. Trimming removed 3 bases at V and 9 bases at J, with 15 bases between. The CDR3 protein is CASSDRGRHTEQFF. CDR3 bases: TGTGCCAGCAGTGACAGGGGAAGGCATACTGAGCAGTTCTTC.

Concerning this clone itself: One end of the junction does not line up with germline, which may come from a read error. The chain has TRBV2 and TRBJ2-7; D unresolved. Looked up from germline, CDR1 is SNHLY and CDR2 is FYNNEI. CDR3 length: 12 residues. The CDR3 DNA reads TGTGCAAGCAGTGAGTTGCCCTACGGGCAGTACTTC. It translates to CASSELPYGQYF.

This clone was seen a single time. V gene TRBV5-1 combines with J gene TRBJ2-3; 7 nucleotides line up with TRBD2. The length of the CDR3 is 16 residues. The V segment lost 2 bases and the J segment 0 bases; nucleotides outside the gene matches: 6. Germline V lookup: CDR1 SGHRS, CDR2 YFSETQ. CDR3 amino acids: CASSLPLAASTDTQYF. CDR3 DNA sequence: TGCGCCAGCAGCTTACCGCTAGCGGCTAGCACAGATACGCAGTATTTT.

The V call is TRBV30, the J call TRBJ1-1; no reliable D call. This CDR3 spans 15 amino acids. The V and J ends lost 4 bases and 0 bases respectively, with 15 bases between them. Germline V CDR1 and CDR2: GTSNPN, SVGIG (reference sequence). This chain's CDR3 is CAWMQAWGMNTEAFF. The CDR3 bases are TGTGCCTGGATGCAGGCGTGGGGAATGAACACTGAAGCTTTCTTT.

The table lists this clone with a few counts. CDR3 sequence reads: CASSLSLFLGKPEAFF. The CDR3 coding sequence is TGTGCCAGCAGTTTATCGCTTTTCTTGGGGAAACCTGAAGCTTTCTTT. The V gene is TRBV28, the J gene TRBJ1-1, with D unresolved. Trimming left V 1 base short and J 6 bases short, with 18 bases between. Germline V gene lookup returns CDR1 MDHEN and CDR2 SYDVKM. CDR3 length: 16 residues.

The V and J genes are TRBV27 and TRBJ2-1, with 9 bases that match TRBD2. The CDR3 spans 13 residues. Germline V gives CDR1 MNHEY, CDR2 SMNVEV (reference sequence). The J segment lost 9 bases and the V segment lost 8 bases, leaving 8 bases of the junction unmatched. The CDR3 sequence: CASHRLAVGEQFF. As DNA, the CDR3 is TGTGCCAGCCATCGACTAGCGGTGGGTGAGCAGTTCTTC.

This rearrangement joins TRBV14 to TRBJ1-1, with D hard to call. The germline V gene has CDR1 SGHDN and CDR2 FVKESK. V was shortened by 5 bases and J by 1 base, with 5 bases between the two germline ends. The CDR3 has 12 amino acids. In nucleotides, the CDR3 is TGTGCCAGCAGCTACAGGAACACTGAAGCTTTCTTT. Its translation is CASSYRNTEAFF.

The J gene is TRBJ1-1, the V gene TRBV4-2; maybe TRBD1 (6 bases). V shed 4 bases and J shed 3 bases, with 21 bases lying between them. The CDR3 runs 17 residues. Germline-derived CDR1 and CDR2 are LGHNA and YNFKEQ. The CDR3 sequence is CASSPGGGGRLDTEAFF. As DNA, the CDR3 is TGTGCCAGCAGCCCCGGAGGAGGGGGGCGCTTGGACACTGAAGCTTTCTTT.

A single count supports this clone. The rearrangement uses TRBV28 and TRBJ2-3; D uncertain. V was trimmed by 7 bases and J by 0 bases, leaving 8 bases between them. The CDR3 consists of 13 residues. The V gene's germline CDR1 is MDHEN and CDR2 SYDVKM. The CDR3 here is CASTPVSTDTQYF. For the CDR3, the DNA is TGTGCCAGCACCCCCGTGAGCACAGATACGCAGTATTTT.

This sequence joins TRBV5-1 and TRBJ2-2, with TRBD2 identical over 9 bases. Germline CDR1 and CDR2: SGHRS and YFSETQ. V shed 0 bases, J shed 4 bases, and the junction held 4 bases outside the gene matches. The CDR3 consists of 16 residues. The CDR3 DNA is TGCGCCAGCAGCTTGGCCTGGCGGGAGGGCACCGGGGAGCTGTTTTTT. Its translation is CASSLAWREGTGELFF.

V and J are TRBV7-3 and TRBJ1-1; TRBD1 agrees at 8 bases. Germline-derived CDR1 and CDR2 are SGHTA and FQGTGA. The CDR3 spans 16 residues. V shed 1 base, J shed 5 bases, and the junction held 9 bases outside the gene matches. CDR3 DNA: TGTGCCAGCAGCTTAAATGCAGGGGGCCTAGGAACTGAAGCTTTCTTT. Protein product: CASSLNAGGLGTEAFF.

The chain links TRBV4-2 to TRBJ2-6; 9 bases are shared with TRBD1. In germline, CDR1 is LGHNA, CDR2 YNFKEQ. This CDR3 has 20 residues. J was trimmed by 0 bases and V by 0 bases; bases with no gene match: 9. CDR3 sequence reads: CASSQDLVGQGSSGANVLTF. CDR3 bases: TGTGCCAGCAGCCAAGATCTTGTGGGACAGGGAAGCTCTGGGGCCAACGTCCTGACTTTC.

Regarding this clone: Other DNA sequences in this sample translate to the same CDR3. The gene calls are TRBV18 and TRBJ2-3; possibly TRBD2 for D (5 bases). The germline CDR1 and CDR2 sequences are KGHSH and LQKENI. The V end lost 2 bases, the J end lost 0 bases, and 6 bases lay between the germline ends. The CDR3 sequence is 14 residues long. The CDR3 spells CASSPAGSTDTQYF. The CDR3 DNA reads TGTGCCAGCTCACCAGCGGGTAGCACAGATACGCAGTATTTT.

This clone was recorded once. Since a much larger clone is just one base distant, this may be a read error. CDR3 DNA: TGTGCCAGCAGCTTGGCGGAGTATGGCTACACCTTC. Residues: CASSLAEYGYTF. The chain is built from TRBV5-4 and TRBJ1-2; D call uncertain. Per germline, CDR1 SGHNT and CDR2 YYREEE (reference sequence). CDR3 length equals 12 residues. V was trimmed by 0 bases and J by 5 bases, leaving 5 bases between them.